These 25 T cell receptor beta chains share one sample of origin, sequenced in a study of shared clonotypes between healthy human individuals. Sequenced by immunoSEQ multiplex PCR; TCRdb stores in-frame clones only, minus some. Here the sample spans about half a million clones, 81% being singletons. Sequencing was carried out using PBMCs. The receptors stem from a woman aged 40 to 55 in good health. Some clones in this sample may be carry-over from other donors' samples.

Regarding this clone: This CDR3 is also generated by other DNA sequences in the sample. The CDR3 nucleotides read TGCGCCAGCAGCTTTGACAGCTCCTACGAGCAGTACTTC. This sequence encodes CASSFDSSYEQYF. The V call is TRBV5-1, the J call TRBJ2-7; D is possibly TRBD1 (5 bases). CDR1 is SGHRS, CDR2 YFSETQ, per germline. The CDR3 extends over 13 amino acids. Trimming shortened V by 2 bases and J by 0 bases, and 6 bases separated the two germline ends.

In its sample, this clone was seen once. This chain joins TRBV7-9 and TRBJ1-2; 7 bases agree with TRBD1. The ends lost 6 bases at V and 4 bases at J; junction bases unmatched: 11. CDR1 is SEHNR and CDR2 is FQNEAQ in the germline V gene (reference sequence). This CDR3 has 15 amino acids. DNA for the CDR3: TGTGCCAGCAGTCCCGGGACAGAATTTCTCTATGGCTACACCTTC. Translated, it gives CASSPGTEFLYGYTF.

The rearrangement links TRBV5-6 to TRBJ2-5; D perhaps matches TRBD1 (8 bases). Trimming stripped 0 bases from V and 3 bases from J, with 18 bases between. The CDR3 is 17 amino acids. Germline V lookup: CDR1 SGHDT, CDR2 YYEEEE. For the CDR3, the DNA is TGTGCCAGCAGCTTGGCACAGGGGGGGGAGGGGGAAGAGACCCAGTACTTC. Its protein product is CASSLAQGGEGEETQYF.

A remark on this clone: This likely stems from a read error, as it lies one base from a far larger clone. This chain uses TRBV20-1 with TRBJ2-7; D is possibly TRBD1 or TRBD2 (5 bases each). Per the germline V gene, CDR1 is DFQATT and CDR2 is SNEGSKA (reference sequence). This CDR3 spans 11 amino acids. Written as DNA, the CDR3 is TGCGGTGTTGGGACCCCCCTAGAGCAGTACTTC. Translating gives CGVGTPLEQYF.

The chain recombines TRBV18 with TRBJ1-1; D not certain. The ends were cut back, 5 bases at V and 1 base at J, with 14 bases in the middle. Germline V gene lookup returns CDR1 KGHSH and CDR2 LQKENI. This CDR3 has 15 amino acids. The CDR3 loop reads CASSFNQLKNTEAFF. CDR3 sequence (DNA): TGTGCCAGCTCATTCAACCAGCTTAAGAACACTGAAGCTTTCTTT. Variable domain in full (rest from reference TRBV18 and TRBJ1-1): NAGVMQNPRHLVRRRGQEARLRCSPMKGHSHVYWYRQLPEEGLKFMVYLQKENIIDESGMPKERFSAEFPKEGPSILRIQQVVRGDSAAYFCASSFNQLKNTEAFFGQGTRLTVV.

This sequence joins TRBV6-1 and TRBJ2-7; no definite D call. Deletions cut 0 bases from V and 0 bases from J, with 6 bases between. CDR3 size: 14 residues. Germline values: CDR1 MNHNS, CDR2 SASEGT. CDR3 sequence: CASSEAGNSYEQYF. In DNA, the CDR3 is TGTGCCAGCAGTGAAGCGGGCAACTCCTACGAGCAGTACTTC.

Note on this clone: This likely came from a read error, as a far larger clone is one base away. The final CDR3 position lacks the conserved phenylalanine or tryptophan, pointing to a likely read error. This sequence joins TRBV28 and TRBJ1-1, with D maybe TRBD1 (6 bases). Between the trimmed V and J ends, which lost 6 bases and 1 base, there was a span of 15 bases. Germline V CDR1 and CDR2: MDHEN, SYDVKM. This CDR3 is built from 15 residues. The CDR3 spells CASSPRGGRNTEAFL. The CDR3 coding sequence is TGTGCCAGCAGCCCTCGAGGGGGGAGGAACACTGAAGCTTTCCTT.

The V and J genes are TRBV30 and TRBJ1-1; D not resolved. V lost 2 bases and J lost 7, with 8 bases in between. In germline, CDR1 is GTSNPN, CDR2 SVGIG (reference sequence). This CDR3 is 11 amino acids long. The CDR3 is CAWSMTDEAFF. The CDR3 region has the DNA TGTGCCTGGAGTATGACGGATGAAGCTTTCTTT.

Points on this clone: The likely explanation is a read error, given a far larger clone one base away. The chain is built from TRBV5-1 and TRBJ2-3; D is unclear. The CDR3 length is 14 residues. Germline CDR1 and CDR2: SGHRS and YFSETQ. V was pared by 4 bases and J by 6 bases, with 15 bases between. The CDR3 DNA reads TGCGCCAGCAGCGCAGCTAGTATCGGGGATACGCAGTATTTT. This sequence encodes CASSAASIGDTQYF.

This clone was counted many times. The DNA of the CDR3 is TGTGCCAGCAGCTTGGGGGACAGAGAAGAGACCCAGTACTTC. It yields the protein CASSLGDREETQYF. The chain recombines TRBV5-4 with TRBJ2-5; 7 bases are a match to TRBD1. CDR1 SGHNT and CDR2 YYREEE come from the germline V gene (reference sequence). Trimming took 0 bases from V and 3 from J; bases not matched to a gene: 2. This CDR3 is 14 amino acids long.

For this clone: This likely came from a read error, as a far larger clone is one base away. The chain employs TRBV10-1 and TRBJ2-7, with D perhaps given as TRBD1 or TRBD2 (6 bases each). This CDR3 region has 12 residues. V was pared by 9 bases and J by 2 bases, with 11 bases between. Per germline, CDR1 WNHNN and CDR2 SYGVQD (reference sequence). The CDR3 DNA is TGCGCCAGTGGGGGCGGGGCCTACGAGCAGTACTTC. It is translated as CASGGGAYEQYF.

In this sample, this clone turned up a few times. This chain connects TRBV19 to TRBJ2-1; 9 positions agree with TRBD2. The V gene end was trimmed by 7 bases and the J gene end by 4 bases; junction bases not matched to a gene: 2. Germline V gene data show CDR1 as LNHDA and CDR2 as SQIVND (reference sequence). The CDR3 totals 13 residues. DNA for the CDR3: TGTGCCAGTACGACTAGCGGATACAATGAGCAGTTCTTC. This gives the protein CASTTSGYNEQFF.

The sample holds one count of this clone. This chain joins TRBV28 and TRBJ2-1, with TRBD2 as a possible D gene (6 bases). Germline V lookup: CDR1 MDHEN, CDR2 SYDVKM. V lost 2 bases and J lost 9, with 8 bases in between. CDR3 length: 12 amino acids. The CDR3 bases are TGTGCCAGCAGTTTAGCGGGAATTGAGCAGTTCTTC. This codes for CASSLAGIEQFF.

The chain joins TRBV5-1 to TRBJ2-7; perhaps TRBD1 as D (6 bases). With 5 bases removed from V and 0 bases from J, the gap between germline ends came to 15 bases. This CDR3 spans 15 amino acids. The germline CDR1 and CDR2 sequences are SGHRS and YFSETQ. CDR3 DNA: TGCGCCAGCAGGCCACAGGGTTCATCCTCCTACGAGCAGTACTTC. Translation: CASRPQGSSSYEQYF.

This chain connects TRBV11-1 to TRBJ2-7, with D hard to call. The germline V gene has CDR1 SGHAT and CDR2 FQDESV (reference sequence). With 1 base removed from V and 2 bases from J, the gap between germline ends came to 12 bases. CDR3 length: 15 amino acids. CDR3 residues: CASSLGLSVTYEQYF. In nucleotides, the CDR3 is TGTGCCAGCAGCTTAGGTCTGTCAGTCACCTACGAGCAGTACTTC.

This clone was observed at least ten times. The rearrangement links TRBV14 to TRBJ2-7; D possibly uses TRBD1 or TRBD2 (6 bases each). The CDR3 is 15 residues long. CDR1 is SGHDN and CDR2 is FVKESK in the germline V gene. The V end was cut by 0 bases, the J end by 9 bases, with 18 bases between. The CDR3 loop is CASSQDVGGWWGQYF. The CDR3 DNA reads TGTGCCAGCAGCCAAGATGTCGGGGGCTGGTGGGGGCAGTACTTC.

This clone has just a few counts. The chain recombines TRBV7-2 with TRBJ2-5, with a tentative D call TRBD2 (5 bases). CDR1 SGHTA and CDR2 FQGNSA come from the germline V gene. The CDR3 totals 13 residues. Trimming shortened V by 5 bases and J by 3 bases, and 10 bases separated the two germline ends. CDR3 residues: CASSPMREETQYF. The CDR3, as DNA: TGTGCCAGCAGCCCAATGCGGGAAGAGACCCAGTACTTC.

This chain joins TRBV11-3 and TRBJ2-2; maybe TRBD1 (6 bases). Germline CDR1 and CDR2: SGHNT and YENEEA. The CDR3 consists of 15 residues. The V end lost 4 bases, the J end lost 3 bases, and 12 bases lay between the germline ends. Here the CDR3 reads CASSWAGADTGELFF. For the CDR3, the DNA is TGTGCCAGCAGCTGGGCAGGGGCAGACACCGGGGAGCTGTTTTTT.

In regard to this clone: Other DNA sequences in the sample encode the same CDR3. The chain has TRBV9 and TRBJ2-7; possible D gene TRBD2, 5 bases. This CDR3 is 13 amino acids long. The V and J ends lost 2 bases and 2 bases respectively, with 8 bases between them. Germline V gives CDR1 SGDLS, CDR2 YYNGEE. DNA for the CDR3: TGTGCCAGCAGCGTTTCGGGGACCTACGAGCAGTACTTC. Protein: CASSVSGTYEQYF.

The chain is built from TRBV7-3 and TRBJ1-4; no clear D gene. Germline V gene data show CDR1 as SGHTA and CDR2 as FQGTGA. The CDR3 totals 13 residues. Trimming removed 5 bases from V and 8 bases from J, with 12 bases in between. DNA for the CDR3: TGTGCCAGCAGCCCCGCGGCAGTCGAAAAACTGTTTTTT. Its translation: CASSPAAVEKLFF.

The genes are TRBV6-1 and TRBJ1-2; 8 bases align to TRBD1. CDR3 length equals 16 residues. V lost 3 bases and J lost 2; bases outside the gene matches: 8. Germline CDR1 and CDR2: MNHNS and SASEGT. The chain's CDR3 is CASSDRGRFRNYGYTF. As DNA, the CDR3 is TGTGCCAGCAGTGACAGGGGGCGATTCAGGAACTATGGCTACACCTTC.

Concerning this clone itself: One base separates it from a far larger clone, so it is likely a read error. The chain carries TRBV6-1 and TRBJ2-7; the D gene is possibly TRBD1 (6 bases). The CDR3 spans 13 residues. Germline assignment: CDR1 MNHNS and CDR2 SASEGT. V was clipped by 6 bases and J by 6 bases, with 15 bases between them. The DNA of the CDR3 is TGTGCCAGCAGGCGAGGGTCAGGGGCCGAGCAGTACTTC. Translation: CASRRGSGAEQYF.

On this clone itself: Additional DNA sequences in this sample encode the identical CDR3. J is TRBJ2-5 and V is TRBV5-1; the D gene is possibly TRBD1 (5 bases). Germline-derived CDR1 and CDR2 are SGHRS and YFSETQ. V was trimmed by 4 bases and J by 2 bases, leaving 6 bases between them. CDR3 length equals 12 residues. CDR3 amino acids: CASSRQQETQYF. The CDR3 DNA is TGCGCCAGCAGCCGACAGCAAGAGACCCAGTACTTC.

With regard to this clone: This likely came from a read error, as a far larger clone is one base away. The rearrangement joins TRBV10-3 to TRBJ1-5; D uncertain. Trimming took off 3 bases at V and 4 bases at J, with 7 bases between the two ends. Germline CDR1 reads ENHRY; CDR2 reads SYGVKD. CDR3 length: 13 residues. This CDR3 reads CAISDQVNQPQHF. The CDR3 nucleotides are TGTGCCATCAGTGATCAGGTGAATCAGCCCCAGCATTTT.

In DNA form, the CDR3 reads TGTGCCAGCAGCCGGGACGGCACCGGGGAGCTGTTTTTT. It codes for CASSRDGTGELFF. The rearrangement joins TRBV7-3 to TRBJ2-2; D possibly uses TRBD1 or TRBD2 (5 bases each). The CDR3 totals 13 residues. V lost 5 bases to trimming and J lost 4 bases, with 8 bases between them. Germline V lookup: CDR1 SGHTA, CDR2 FQGTGA.